These 28 T cell receptor beta chains were sequenced from one sample in a study of OX40 agonist ivuxolimab in advanced cancers. The assay was immunoSEQ multiplex PCR, and TCRdb's table has in-frame clones only and misses some. The sample carries roughly 14,000 clones, about 75% recorded once. The sequencing used CD4+ or CD8+ T cells sorted from blood, collected in a trial of the OX40 agonist ivuxolimab. The source of these receptors is an adult with an advanced solid tumor such as melanoma, head and neck, liver or kidney cancer.

This sequence joins TRBV5-1 and TRBJ2-7; perhaps TRBD2 as D (6 bases). The V and J ends lost 2 bases and 7 bases respectively, with 10 bases between them. Germline-derived CDR1 and CDR2 are SGHRS and YFSETQ. The CDR3 contains 12 residues. The CDR3 sequence: CASSFGGVEQYF. The DNA of the CDR3 is TGCGCCAGCAGCTTTGGAGGGGTAGAGCAGTACTTC.

V usage is TRBV30 and J usage is TRBJ2-5; tentative D call: TRBD1 (5 bases). Germline assignment: CDR1 GTSNPN and CDR2 SVGIG (reference sequence). CDR3 length: 14 amino acids. V lost 0 bases to trimming and J lost 2 bases, with 10 bases between them. The CDR3 DNA follows: TGTGCCTGGAGTGTAGGGGTTGGGCAAGAGACCCAGTACTTC. It is translated as CAWSVGVGQETQYF. The full variable domain, rest sourced from reference TRBV30 and TRBJ2-5, is SQTIHQWPATLVQPVGSPLSLECTVEGTSNPNLYWYRQAAGRGLQLLFYSVGIGQISSEVPQNLSASRPQDRQFILSSKKLLLSDSGFYLCAWSVGVGQETQYFGPGTRLLVL.

The genes are TRBV15 and TRBJ2-1, with 7 bases matching TRBD1. V lost 0 bases to trimming and J lost 9 bases; unmatched junction nucleotides: 11. Germline-derived CDR1 and CDR2 are LNHNV and YYDKDF (reference sequence). The CDR3 has 16 amino acids. DNA of the CDR3: TGTGCCACCAGCAGAGATCGGGGACAGAGTCCAATTGAGCAGTTCTTC. Translated, it gives CATSRDRGQSPIEQFF.

J is TRBJ2-7 and V is TRBV27; 7 bases are shared with TRBD1. The CDR3 has 13 amino acids. The V segment lost 5 bases and the J segment 4 bases; nucleotides outside the gene matches: 5. The germline gives CDR1 MNHEY, CDR2 SMNVEV (reference sequence). CDR3 residues: CASSIGQEYEQYF. The CDR3 coding sequence is TGTGCCAGCAGTATAGGACAGGAGTACGAGCAGTACTTC.

V usage is TRBV7-8 and J usage is TRBJ2-5, with D possibly matching TRBD2 (6 bases). Trimming removed 4 bases from V and 1 base from J, with 16 bases in between. Germline loops: CDR1 SGHVS, CDR2 FQNEAQ. This CDR3 comprises 16 residues. CDR3 region: CASSSLGGGVQETQYF. The CDR3 DNA follows: TGTGCCAGCAGCTCACTGGGGGGAGGCGTCCAAGAGACCCAGTACTTC.

The chain has TRBV30 and TRBJ1-1, with D uncertain. The CDR3 totals 13 residues. Germline lookup yields CDR1 GTSNPN and CDR2 SVGIG (reference sequence). V was pared by 0 bases and J by 4 bases, with 9 bases between. CDR3 residues: CAWSVKEGTEAFF. The CDR3 region has the DNA TGTGCCTGGAGTGTTAAGGAGGGCACTGAAGCTTTCTTT.

CDR3 coding DNA: TGCAGCGTTGAGAGGAGGCCTAGCGCGTACAATGAGCAGTTCTTC. Translated, it gives CSVERRPSAYNEQFF. The rearrangement joins TRBV29-1 to TRBJ2-1, with D possibly being TRBD2 (6 bases). CDR3 length equals 15 residues. Germline CDR1 and CDR2: SQVTM and ANQGSEA. Trimming removed 3 bases at V and 4 bases at J, with 16 bases between.

The chain carries TRBV15 and TRBJ2-1, with D hard to call. This CDR3 comprises 14 residues. The V gene lost 6 bases and the J gene lost 0 bases, with 9 bases spanning the gap. Looked up from germline, CDR1 is LNHNV and CDR2 is YYDKDF (reference sequence). CDR3 amino acids: CATRPWSSYNEQFF. CDR3 DNA: TGTGCCACCAGACCATGGAGCTCCTACAATGAGCAGTTCTTC.

V and J are TRBV11-2 and TRBJ1-1; D uncertain. Germline assignment: CDR1 SGHAT and CDR2 FQNNGV. V lost 1 base, J lost 0 bases, and 9 bases lay in between. There are 15 residues in the CDR3. The CDR3 here is CASSLASGMNTEAFF. The CDR3 DNA sequence: TGTGCCAGCAGCTTAGCGTCGGGGATGAACACTGAAGCTTTCTTT.

The chain employs TRBV30 and TRBJ2-2; a possible D gene is TRBD1 (6 bases). Germline V gene sequence: CDR1 GTSNPN, CDR2 SVGIG (reference sequence). The V end was cut by 2 bases, the J end by 0 bases, with 16 bases between. The CDR3 consists of 17 residues. The CDR3 is CAWSSPGQLPNTGELFF. The CDR3 nucleotides read TGTGCCTGGAGTTCCCCGGGACAACTACCGAACACCGGGGAGCTGTTTTTT.

The chain recombines TRBV4-1 with TRBJ2-1; no reliable D call. Looked up from germline, CDR1 is MGHRA and CDR2 is YSYEKL. The CDR3 sequence is 16 residues long. The V and J ends lost 1 base and 3 bases respectively, with 13 bases between them. As DNA, the CDR3 is TGCGCCAGCAGCCAAGCTTTAACGGCCCTCTACAATGAGCAGTTCTTC. Its protein product is CASSQALTALYNEQFF.

This chain uses TRBV4-3 with TRBJ2-7; D not resolved. This CDR3 region has 11 residues. V was shortened by 1 base and J by 5 bases, with 3 bases between the two germline ends. Germline CDR1 and CDR2: LGHNA and YSLEER. The CDR3 DNA follows: TGCGCCAGCAGCCAAGGCGACGAGCAGTACTTC. Amino acids: CASSQGDEQYF.

V is TRBV7-9 and J is TRBJ1-2, with D possibly matching TRBD1 (6 bases). The CDR3 totals 15 residues. From germline, CDR1 is SEHNR and CDR2 FQNEAQ (reference sequence). Trimming cost V 1 base and J 8 bases, with 17 bases left between them. CDR3 sequence reads: CASSLVVGGGGGYTF. DNA for the CDR3: TGTGCCAGCAGCTTAGTCGTTGGTGGGGGCGGAGGCTACACCTTC.

The V gene is TRBV5-5, the J gene TRBJ1-1; tentative D call: TRBD1 (5 bases). The CDR3 consists of 14 residues. Trimming took 0 bases from V and 5 from J, leaving 11 bases between them. Germline CDR1 SGHKS, CDR2 YYEKEE (reference sequence). CDR3 loop: CASSLGPGRTEAFF. The CDR3 DNA is TGTGCCAGCAGCTTGGGTCCGGGGCGAACTGAAGCTTTCTTT.

J is TRBJ2-7 and V is TRBV5-1; TRBD2 agrees at 10 bases. Germline values: CDR1 SGHRS, CDR2 YFSETQ. The junction had 12 bases not matched to a gene; V was cut back by 9 bases and J by 3 bases. CDR3 length: 15 amino acids. The CDR3: CATSWTSGGDYEQYF. The CDR3 bases are TGCGCCACCTCCTGGACTAGCGGAGGGGACTACGAGCAGTACTTC. Using reference TRBV5-1 and TRBJ2-7 for the parts outside the CDR3, the full variable domain is KAGVTQTPRYLIKTRGQQVTLSCSPISGHRSVSWYQQTPGQGLQFLFEYFSETQRNKGNFPGRFSGRQFSNSRSEMNVSTLELGDSALYLCATSWTSGGDYEQYFGPGTRLTVT.

In this sample, this clone turned up once. The CDR3 protein is CASSQDRRDRVANYGYTF. The DNA for the CDR3 is TGTGCCAGCAGCCAAGATCGGCGGGACCGAGTAGCTAACTATGGCTACACCTTC. The rearrangement links TRBV4-2 to TRBJ1-2, with D possibly TRBD1 on 5 matching bases. Between the trimmed V and J ends, which lost 0 bases and 0 bases, there was a span of 17 bases. This CDR3 has 18 amino acids. Germline loops: CDR1 LGHNA, CDR2 YNFKEQ.

The rearrangement joins TRBV28 to TRBJ2-3; D is undetermined. The CDR3 consists of 15 residues. Germline lookup yields CDR1 MDHEN and CDR2 SYDVKM. V lost 3 bases and J lost 2, with 12 bases in between. The CDR3 DNA follows: TGTGCCAGCAGTTTTACAAGGGCACCCACAGATACGCAGTATTTT. Translated: CASSFTRAPTDTQYF.

Concerning this clone: At one boundary the junction diverges from the germline segment, which might be a read error. The chain has TRBV29-1 and TRBJ2-7; D possibly corresponds to TRBD2 (6 bases). Germline V gives CDR1 SQVTM, CDR2 ANQGSEA. The CDR3 extends over 13 amino acids. Here the CDR3 DNA reads TGCAGCGTTGGGTCGGGAGAGGGGTACGGGCAGTACTTC. Translation: CSVGSGEGYGQYF.

This chain links TRBV28 with TRBJ1-2; D unclear. This CDR3 spans 14 amino acids. V lost 5 bases, J lost 7 bases, and 17 bases lay in between. CDR1 MDHEN and CDR2 SYDVKM come from the germline V gene. Here the CDR3 reads CASSPPRLWGGYTF. CDR3 in DNA: TGTGCCAGCAGTCCCCCCCGCCTCTGGGGTGGCTACACCTTC.

J is TRBJ1-2 and V is TRBV28, with 12 positions matching TRBD1. J gave up 2 bases and V 2 bases, and 12 bases lay outside the gene matches. The CDR3 totals 19 residues. The germline CDR1 and CDR2 sequences are MDHEN and SYDVKM. The DNA of the CDR3 is TGTGCCAGCAGTTTAGGGAAGGCCGGGACAGGGGGCCCGAACTATGGCTACACCTTC. As protein: CASSLGKAGTGGPNYGYTF.

The chain links TRBV6-6 to TRBJ2-2, with a possible D match to TRBD1 (6 bases). This CDR3 spans 15 amino acids. The germline gives CDR1 MNHNY, CDR2 SVGAGI (reference sequence). V lost 8 bases, J lost 7 bases, and 20 bases lay in between. The DNA for the CDR3 is TGTGCCAGCGGCTCAGGGGTGGGCAGGGGCGGGGAGCTGTTTTTT. This encodes CASGSGVGRGGELFF.

The V and J genes are TRBV2 and TRBJ2-5; 11 bases are a match to TRBD2. The V gene's germline CDR1 is SNHLY and CDR2 FYNNEI. The junction had 4 bases not matched to a gene; V was cut back by 1 base and J by 3 bases. The CDR3 loop spans 16 amino acids. Here the CDR3 DNA reads TGTGCCAGCAGTGAAGAACAGGGACTAGCGGAAGAGACCCAGTACTTC. This encodes CASSEEQGLAEETQYF.

V is TRBV7-3 and J is TRBJ2-2; 14 bases line up with TRBD2. From germline, CDR1 is SGHTA and CDR2 FQGTGA. J lost 4 bases, V lost 2 bases, and 9 bases had no gene match. CDR3 length: 19 residues. CDR3 DNA: TGTGCCAGCAGCTTAGGAGCCGGGACTAGCGGGAGTATCACCGGGGAGCTGTTTTTT. Its protein is CASSLGAGTSGSITGELFF.

The J gene is TRBJ2-1, the V gene TRBV29-1; 11 bases line up with TRBD2. The CDR3 has 15 amino acids. CDR1 is SQVTM and CDR2 is ANQGSEA in the germline V gene. The ends lost 7 bases at V and 0 bases at J; junction bases unmatched: 5. CDR3 coding DNA: TGCAGCGCCGATACTAGCGGGGGCTCCTACAATGAGCAGTTCTTC. The encoded protein is CSADTSGGSYNEQFF.

CDR3 amino acids: CASSDGGGLAGGYEQYF. CDR3 nucleotide sequence: TGTGCCAGCAGTGATGGGGGAGGGCTAGCGGGAGGCTACGAGCAGTACTTC. This chain links TRBV2 with TRBJ2-7, with 11 bases aligning to TRBD2. V shed 3 bases, J shed 3 bases, and the junction held 10 bases outside the gene matches. The germline V gene has CDR1 SNHLY and CDR2 FYNNEI. This CDR3 comprises 17 residues.

The chain carries TRBV5-4 and TRBJ2-7; D may match TRBD1 or TRBD2 (5 bases each). Germline values: CDR1 SGHNT, CDR2 YYREEE (reference sequence). Trimming took off 1 base at V and 2 bases at J, with 16 bases between the two ends. CDR3 length: 16 amino acids. The CDR3 coding sequence is TGTGCCAGCAGCTTGAGGGACGGATACACGGCCTACGAGCAGTACTTC. This sequence encodes CASSLRDGYTAYEQYF. Together with reference TRBV5-4 and TRBJ2-7, the CDR3 gives the full variable domain: ETGVTQSPTHLIKTRGQQVTLRCSSQSGHNTVSWYQQALGQGPQFIFQYYREEENGRGNFPPRFSGLQFPNYSSELNVNALELDDSALYLCASSLRDGYTAYEQYFGPGTRLTVT.

The chain couples TRBV10-3 to TRBJ2-7; D gene uncertain. Germline CDR1 ENHRY, CDR2 SYGVKD. The ends were cut back, 3 bases at V and 0 bases at J, with 9 bases in the middle. The CDR3 sequence is 14 residues long. The CDR3 region is CAISDWGISYEQYF. CDR3 DNA sequence: TGTGCCATCAGTGATTGGGGAATCTCCTACGAGCAGTACTTC.

In regard to this clone: At one of its ends the junction is not consistent with the germline gene, which may arise from a read error. The rearrangement joins TRBV29-1 to TRBJ1-1, with 10 bases matching TRBD1. The CDR3 is made up of 17 amino acids. Germline V CDR1 and CDR2: SQVTM, ANQGSEA. CDR3 loop: CSAEQTPKPGQGSEAFF. CDR3 in DNA: TGCAGCGCTGAACAAACCCCCAAACCGGGACAGGGGTCTGAAGCTTTCTTT.